This TCR beta chain was observed in a study of brain T cells in children with intractable seizures. Regarding the study as a whole: Clones missing pre-surgery may reflect undersampling of that blood sample.

Assay: immunoSEQ multiplex PCR; the TCRdb copy retains only in-frame clones and omits some. The sample holds around 80,000 clones, around 91% seen once. Remarks on this clone: As yet, its antigen is unknown.

Surgery cases with the highest brain T cell transcript signatures were chosen for sequencing. Sequencing was performed on peripheral blood, taken at surgery. This clonotype was obtained from a girl aged 2-10 years with Rasmussen encephalitis and intractable seizures.

The CDR3 loop reads CASSSGWLSEQNIQYF. The CDR3 bases are TGTGCCAGCAGCTCGGGTTGGTTGAGCGAACAAAACATTCAGTACTTC. The chain combines TRBV11-2 with TRBJ2-4; no reliable D call. V lost 4 bases and J 5 bases, leaving 18 bases between the germline ends. CDR1 and CDR2 from the germline V gene are SGHAT and FQNNGV. This CDR3 contains 16 residues.